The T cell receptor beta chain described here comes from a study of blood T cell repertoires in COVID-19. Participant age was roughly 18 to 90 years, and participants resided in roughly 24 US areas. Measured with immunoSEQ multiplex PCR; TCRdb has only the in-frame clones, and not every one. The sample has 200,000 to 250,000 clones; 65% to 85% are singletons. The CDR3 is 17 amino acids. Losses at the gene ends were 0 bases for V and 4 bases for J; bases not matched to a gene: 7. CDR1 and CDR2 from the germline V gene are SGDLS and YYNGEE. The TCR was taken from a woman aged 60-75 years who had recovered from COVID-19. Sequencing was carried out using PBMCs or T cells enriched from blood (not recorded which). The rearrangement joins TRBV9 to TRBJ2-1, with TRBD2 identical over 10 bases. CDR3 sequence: CASSVGLAGEIYNEQFF. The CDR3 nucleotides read TGTGCCAGCAGCGTAGGTCTAGCGGGGGAGATATACAATGAGCAGTTCTTC. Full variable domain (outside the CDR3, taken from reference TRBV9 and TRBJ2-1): DSGVTQTPKHLITATGQRVTLRCSPRSGDLSVYWYQQSLDQGLQFLIQYYNGEERAKGNILERFSAQQFPDLHSELNLSSLELGDSALYFCASSVGLAGEIYNEQFFGPGTRLTVL.